The 27 T cell receptor beta chains given below trace back to one sample, sequenced in a study of identical twins (dated by TCRdb to the mid-2010s). Library preparation was by 5' RACE. The run used an Illumina HiSeq 2000. TCRdb trimmed the raw reads at Q25, called clones with MiXCR and kept productive beta chains. Rows merge per CDR3 protein into single entries with the most common DNA and genes. This sample gives about 720,000 distinct CDR3 sequences in total; 8.6% of them show up just once. The ten largest clones capture 0.98% of the sample. The same specimen was also included in a second study, on yellow fever vaccine responses in identical twins.

Input material: PBMCs. Receptors were obtained from a woman aged 18-29 years in good health.

The genes are TRBV7-9 and TRBJ2-7; a possible D gene is TRBD1 (5 bases). The CDR3 contains 15 residues. Germline lookup yields CDR1 SEHNR and CDR2 FQNEAQ (reference sequence). V lost 5 bases and J 0 bases, leaving 14 bases between the germline ends. For the CDR3, the DNA is TGTGCCAGCAGCGCGACAACAGGAAGCTCCTACGAGCAGTACTTC. Its protein is CASSATTGSSYEQYF.

This clonotype has a handful of counts. Sequence at one end of the junction differs from germline and may be a read error. V and J are TRBV20-1 and TRBJ2-3, with 7 bases lining up with TRBD2. Germline V gives CDR1 DFQATT, CDR2 SNEGSKA (reference sequence). The CDR3 covers 13 residues. The CDR3 DNA reads as TGCAGTGCTGAGGGACTATCTTCAGAGACGCAGTATTTT. Protein sequence: CSAEGLSSETQYF.

This clonotype was counted only a few times. The chain couples TRBV7-9 to TRBJ2-3; D remains ambiguous. CDR1 is SEHNR, CDR2 FQNEAQ, per germline (reference sequence). V lost 1 base, J lost 6 bases, and 11 bases lay in between. The CDR3 loop spans 14 amino acids. The CDR3 region has the DNA TGTGCCAGCAGCTTAGTTATCCCTTGGGATACGCAGTATTTT. Its translation: CASSLVIPWDTQYF. Full variable domain (outside the CDR3, taken from reference TRBV7-9 and TRBJ2-3): DTGVSQNPRHKITKRGQNVTFRCDPISEHNRLYWYRQTLGQGPEFLTYFQNEAQLEKSRLLSDRFSAERPKGSFSTLEIQRTEQGDSAMYLCASSLVIPWDTQYFGPGTRLTVL.

This clonotype was seen more than once but under ten times. The chain carries TRBV10-3 and TRBJ2-3; D perhaps matches TRBD1 (5 bases). The CDR3 is made up of 13 amino acids. Trimming removed 4 bases from V and 4 bases from J, with 9 bases in between. The germline gives CDR1 ENHRY, CDR2 SYGVKD. The CDR3 DNA reads as TGTGCCATCAGTGCTGGCAGGGCAGATACGCAGTATTTT. It translates to CAISAGRADTQYF.

This clonotype has a handful of counts. V is TRBV29-1 and J is TRBJ2-3; 11 bases match TRBD2. The CDR3 has 13 amino acids. V gave up 2 bases and J gave up 11 bases; unmatched junction bases: 6. Germline-derived CDR1 and CDR2 are SQVTM and ANQGSEA. The CDR3 sequence: CSVERGTSGGQYF. In DNA, the CDR3 is TGCAGCGTTGAACGGGGTACTAGCGGGGGGCAGTATTTT.

The chain uses TRBV5-6 and TRBJ1-4; the D is unclear. V lost 1 base, J lost 4 bases, and 11 bases lay in between. There are 15 residues in the CDR3. Germline CDR1 and CDR2: SGHDT and YYEEEE. The CDR3 region has the DNA TGTGCCAGCAGCTTGTCGATAGGCGTTAATGAAAAACTGTTTTTT. Residues: CASSLSIGVNEKLFF.

This clonotype was seen more than once but under ten times. The chain carries TRBV20-1 and TRBJ2-7, with 7 bases aligning to TRBD1. The junction had 7 bases not matched to a gene; V was cut back by 3 bases and J by 5 bases. The CDR3 length is 13 residues. The V gene's germline CDR1 is DFQATT and CDR2 SNEGSKA (reference sequence). CDR3 protein: CSARTGYVNEQYF. The CDR3 nucleotides read TGCAGTGCTAGGACAGGGTATGTGAACGAGCAGTACTTC.

A few counts support this clonotype. The V and J genes are TRBV7-3 and TRBJ2-1; TRBD1 matches at 8 bases. V was clipped by 5 bases and J by 7 bases; unmatched bases: 19. CDR3 length: 18 amino acids. CDR1 is SGHTA, CDR2 FQGTGA, per germline. The DNA of the CDR3 is TGTGCCAGCAGCCTCGTCCCCGGGCAGGGGGCCCCCTGGAATGAGCAGTTCTTC. It yields the protein CASSLVPGQGAPWNEQFF.

The table lists this clonotype with many counts. CDR3 nucleotides: TGCGCCAGCAGCCAAGATCGCGGGAGTTCAAACATTCAGTACTTC. This translates into CASSQDRGSSNIQYF. The V call is TRBV4-3, the J call TRBJ2-4; 7 nucleotides align to TRBD2. This CDR3 contains 15 residues. V trimming: 0 bases; J trimming: 6 bases; junction bases outside the gene matches: 5. Germline V gene lookup returns CDR1 LGHNA and CDR2 YSLEER.

A few counts support this clonotype. V and J are TRBV3-1 and TRBJ1-2; D ambiguous. Trimming shortened V by 0 bases and J by 5 bases, and 13 bases separated the two germline ends. CDR3 length equals 15 residues. The germline gives CDR1 LGHDT, CDR2 YNNKEL (reference sequence). The DNA for the CDR3 is TGTGCCAGCAGCCAAGAGGAACGGCTCTATTATGGCTACACCTTC. Its translation: CASSQEERLYYGYTF.

Only a few counts were recorded for this clonotype. The V call is TRBV5-1, the J call TRBJ2-2, with a weak D call TRBD2 (6 bases). The CDR3 is 16 amino acids. Germline V CDR1 and CDR2: SGHRS, YFSETQ. V lost 0 bases and J 1 base, leaving 10 bases between the germline ends. This chain's CDR3 is CASSLDGGRNTGELFF. CDR3 bases: TGCGCCAGCAGCTTGGATGGGGGGAGGAACACCGGGGAGCTGTTTTTT.

This clonotype showed up just a few times. The chain links TRBV28 to TRBJ2-2, with 11 bases matching TRBD2. CDR1 MDHEN and CDR2 SYDVKM come from the germline V gene. J lost 0 bases, V lost 5 bases, and 8 bases had no gene match. The CDR3 runs to 18 residues. CDR3 sequence: CASSIGPLAGANTGELFF. The CDR3 DNA reads TGTGCCAGCAGTATAGGGCCACTAGCGGGGGCGAACACCGGGGAGCTGTTTTTT.

Only a few counts were recorded for this clonotype. Here the CDR3 reads CASSQAEREQYF. CDR3 bases: TGTGCCAGCAGCCAAGCGGAGCGCGAGCAGTACTTC. The chain has TRBV3-1 and TRBJ2-7, with D unclear. Germline lookup yields CDR1 LGHDT and CDR2 YNNKEL (reference sequence). This CDR3 is built from 12 residues. The ends were cut back, 1 base at V and 6 bases at J, with 7 bases in the middle.

This clonotype appeared a few times. The rearrangement uses TRBV20-1 and TRBJ2-5, with 8 bases fitting TRBD2. The CDR3 sequence is 15 residues long. The V segment lost 0 bases and the J segment 5 bases; nucleotides outside the gene matches: 8. The germline V gene encodes CDR1 DFQATT and CDR2 SNEGSKA (reference sequence). The CDR3 loop is CSARDRSSGGETQYF. The CDR3 coding sequence is TGCAGTGCTAGAGATAGGTCGTCGGGGGGGGAGACCCAGTACTTC.

This clonotype was seen ten or more times. This rearrangement joins TRBV7-9 to TRBJ1-1; D gene uncertain. The CDR3 is 12 residues long. Trimming pared 1 base from V and 8 bases from J, leaving 8 bases between. Germline CDR1 reads SEHNR; CDR2 reads FQNEAQ (reference sequence). Here the CDR3 reads CASSLVESEAFF. CDR3 bases: TGTGCCAGCAGCTTAGTTGAGAGCGAAGCTTTCTTT.

This chain uses TRBV3-1 with TRBJ2-7; D is possibly TRBD1 (6 bases). The germline V gene has CDR1 LGHDT and CDR2 YNNKEL (reference sequence). The CDR3 runs 14 residues. The V gene lost 1 base and the J gene lost 5 bases, with 12 bases spanning the gap. The CDR3 coding sequence is TGTGCCAGCAGCCAAGTGGCAGGGGATGACGAGCAGTACTTC. Encoded protein: CASSQVAGDDEQYF.

This chain uses TRBV27 with TRBJ1-5; 7 bases align to TRBD1. The junction had 7 bases not matched to a gene; V was cut back by 5 bases and J by 6 bases. The CDR3 covers 14 residues. Germline lookup yields CDR1 MNHEY and CDR2 SMNVEV (reference sequence). The CDR3 nucleotides read TGTGCCAGCAGTCCCAGGGGGGGCTTTCAGCCCCAGCATTTT. Protein sequence: CASSPRGGFQPQHF.

The V gene is TRBV15, the J gene TRBJ2-1; perhaps TRBD2 as D (6 bases). The V end was cut by 5 bases, the J end by 7 bases, with 12 bases between. The germline V gene has CDR1 LNHNV and CDR2 YYDKDF (reference sequence). CDR3 length: 13 residues. CDR3 coding DNA: TGTGCCACCAGCCACTTCCGGGGGAATGAGCAGTTCTTC. Its protein product is CATSHFRGNEQFF.

The chain links TRBV28 to TRBJ2-7; TRBD1 agrees at 10 bases. Germline V gene data show CDR1 as MDHEN and CDR2 as SYDVKM. The CDR3 has 19 residues. V was clipped by 6 bases and J by 3 bases; unmatched bases: 20. This CDR3 reads CASSSSGTGESGPLYEQYF. The CDR3 nucleotides are TGTGCCAGCAGCTCGTCCGGGACAGGGGAGTCAGGCCCCCTCTACGAGCAGTACTTC.

In its sample, this clonotype was seen a few times. The V and J genes are TRBV10-3 and TRBJ2-1; D might be TRBD1 (6 bases). Between the trimmed V and J ends, which lost 3 bases and 6 bases, there was a span of 6 bases. The CDR3 is 12 amino acids. Germline assignment: CDR1 ENHRY and CDR2 SYGVKD. CDR3 DNA: TGTGCCATCAGTGAACAGGGCAATGAGCAGTTCTTC. It translates to CAISEQGNEQFF.

The CDR3 reads CASASGNYNEQFF. The CDR3 bases are TGTGCCAGTGCTAGCGGTAACTACAATGAGCAGTTCTTC. The rearrangement uses TRBV27 and TRBJ2-1; 7 bases map to TRBD2. V gave up 9 bases and J gave up 3 bases; unmatched junction bases: 5. The CDR3 runs 13 residues. Germline V gives CDR1 MNHEY, CDR2 SMNVEV (reference sequence).

This clonotype was found a few times. The chain combines TRBV11-2 with TRBJ2-1; D is undetermined. The CDR3 spans 15 residues. The germline V and J ends were trimmed by 5 bases and 12 bases, with 23 bases remaining between them. Germline CDR1 reads SGHAT; CDR2 reads FQNNGV. CDR3 nucleotides: TGTGCCAGCAGCAACGTGGCGGAGTACGACTTTGTGCAGTTCTTC. This translates into CASSNVAEYDFVQFF. The full variable domain, in which reference TRBV11-2 and TRBJ2-1 provide the parts outside the CDR3, is EAGVAQSPRYKIIEKRQSVAFWCNPISGHATLYWYQQILGQGPKLLIQFQNNGVVDDSQLPKDRFSAERLKGVDSTLKIQPAKLEDSAVYLCASSNVAEYDFVQFFGPGTRLTVL.

This clonotype was seen only a few times. The CDR3 DNA follows: TGTGCCAGCAGCTTTACCTACCACAATGAGCAGTTCTTC. Protein product: CASSFTYHNEQFF. The chain joins TRBV7-2 to TRBJ2-1; no reliable D call. This CDR3 contains 13 residues. V was cut by 3 bases and J by 5 bases, with 8 bases left in between. The germline CDR1 and CDR2 sequences are SGHTA and FQGNSA. Variable domain in full (rest from reference TRBV7-2 and TRBJ2-1): GAGVSQSPSNKVTEKGKDVELRCDPISGHTALYWYRQSLGQGLEFLIYFQGNSAPDKSGLPSDRFSAERTGGSVSTLTIQRTQQEDSAVYLCASSFTYHNEQFFGPGTRLTVL.

The rearrangement uses TRBV11-2 and TRBJ2-1; D may be TRBD2 (6 bases). The CDR3 runs to 15 residues. V was cut by 2 bases and J by 10 bases, with 18 bases left in between. Germline V CDR1 and CDR2: SGHAT, FQNNGV. The CDR3 DNA is TGTGCCAGCAGCTTATACGGGAGTATAGCTGAGGAGCAGTTCTTC. Its translation is CASSLYGSIAEEQFF.

A few counts support this clonotype. The V gene is TRBV24-1, the J gene TRBJ2-5; TRBD2 agrees at 10 bases. Germline V gene sequence: CDR1 KGHDR, CDR2 SFDVKD. V gave up 3 bases and J gave up 5 bases; unmatched junction bases: 5. The CDR3 is 15 residues long. The chain's CDR3 is CATSDKASGSETQYF. CDR3 in DNA: TGTGCCACCAGTGATAAGGCTAGCGGGAGTGAGACCCAGTACTTC.

This clonotype was picked up a small number of times. The chain uses TRBV2 and TRBJ2-6, with no clear D. The CDR3 is 14 residues long. The germline V gene has CDR1 SNHLY and CDR2 FYNNEI. Trimming pared 6 bases from V and 0 bases from J, leaving 6 bases between. CDR3 DNA: TGTGCCAGCAGGCAAAGCTCTGGGGCCAACGTCCTGACTTTC. It is translated as CASRQSSGANVLTF.

This rearrangement joins TRBV6-5 to TRBJ2-7; 9 bases line up with TRBD1. The CDR3 is 15 amino acids. Germline V lookup: CDR1 MNHEY, CDR2 SVGAGI. Trimming took 1 base from V and 7 from J; bases not matched to a gene: 8. CDR3 sequence: CASSYFGGQGNEQYF. The DNA of the CDR3 is TGTGCCAGCAGTTACTTCGGAGGACAGGGGAATGAGCAGTACTTC.